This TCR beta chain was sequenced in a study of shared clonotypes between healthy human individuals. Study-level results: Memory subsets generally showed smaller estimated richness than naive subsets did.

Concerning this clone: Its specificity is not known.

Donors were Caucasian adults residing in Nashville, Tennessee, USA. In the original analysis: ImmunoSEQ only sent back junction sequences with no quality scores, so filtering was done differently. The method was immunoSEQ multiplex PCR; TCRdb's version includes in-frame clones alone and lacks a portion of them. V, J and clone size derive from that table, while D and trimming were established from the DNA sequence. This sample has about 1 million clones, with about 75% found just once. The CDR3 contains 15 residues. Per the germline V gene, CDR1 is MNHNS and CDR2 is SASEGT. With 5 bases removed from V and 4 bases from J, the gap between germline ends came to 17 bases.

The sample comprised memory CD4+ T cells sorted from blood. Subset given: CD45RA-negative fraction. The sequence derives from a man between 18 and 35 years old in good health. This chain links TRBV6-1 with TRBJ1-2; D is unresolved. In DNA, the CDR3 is TGTGCCAGCAGTTCGACCTCCGGGTCCTTCTATGGCTACACCTTC. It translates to CASSSTSGSFYGYTF.